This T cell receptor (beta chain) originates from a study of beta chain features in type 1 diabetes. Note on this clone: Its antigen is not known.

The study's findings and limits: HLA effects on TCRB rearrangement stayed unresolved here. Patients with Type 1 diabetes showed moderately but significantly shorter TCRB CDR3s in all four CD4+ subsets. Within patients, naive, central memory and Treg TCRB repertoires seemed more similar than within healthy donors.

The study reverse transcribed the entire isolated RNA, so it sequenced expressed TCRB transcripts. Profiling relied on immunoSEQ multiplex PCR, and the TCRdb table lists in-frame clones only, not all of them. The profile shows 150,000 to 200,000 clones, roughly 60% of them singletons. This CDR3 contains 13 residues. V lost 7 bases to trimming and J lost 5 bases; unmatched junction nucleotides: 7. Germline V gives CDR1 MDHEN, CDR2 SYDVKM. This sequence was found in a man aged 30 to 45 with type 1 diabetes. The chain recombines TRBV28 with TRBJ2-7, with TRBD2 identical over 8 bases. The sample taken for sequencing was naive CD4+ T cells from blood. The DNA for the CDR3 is TGTGCCAGCACCCCGGGGGGGATCCACGAGCAGTACTTC. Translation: CASTPGGIHEQYF.